This T cell receptor (beta chain) was identified in a study of T-cell memory formation after mild COVID-19. cDNA libraries for TCR alpha and TCR beta, carrying sample barcodes and UMIs, came from 5'RACE with constant-segment primers. TCRdb ran MiXCR on the 5' RACE reads and lists one entry per CDR3 protein. Among around 300,000 distinct CDR3 sequences listed, around 17% were seen once. The V gene's germline CDR1 is SQVTM and CDR2 ANQGSEA. The CDR3 covers 11 residues. V was trimmed by 8 bases and J by 5 bases, leaving 12 bases between them. J is TRBJ2-5 and V is TRBV29-1; the D is unclear. Sequencing input: PBMCs or a T cell subset sorted from them (not recorded which). The sequence derives from a man between 18 and 35 years old who had mild COVID-19 (a few samples of this study predate the infection). Cell type and time point are not known. CDR3 nucleotide sequence: TGCAGCCCTCTTGCCGGGGAGACCCAGTACTTC. It codes for CSPLAGETQYF.